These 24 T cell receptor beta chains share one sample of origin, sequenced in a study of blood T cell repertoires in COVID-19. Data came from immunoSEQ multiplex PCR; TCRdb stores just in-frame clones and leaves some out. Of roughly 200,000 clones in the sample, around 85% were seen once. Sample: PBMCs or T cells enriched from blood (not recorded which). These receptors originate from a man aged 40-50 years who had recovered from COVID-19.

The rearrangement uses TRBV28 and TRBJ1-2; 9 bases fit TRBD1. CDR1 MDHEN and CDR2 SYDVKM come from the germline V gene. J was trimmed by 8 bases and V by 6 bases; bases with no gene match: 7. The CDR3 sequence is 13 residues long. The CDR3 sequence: CASSPGTGKGYTF. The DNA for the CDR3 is TGTGCCAGCAGCCCGGGGACAGGGAAAGGCTACACCTTC.

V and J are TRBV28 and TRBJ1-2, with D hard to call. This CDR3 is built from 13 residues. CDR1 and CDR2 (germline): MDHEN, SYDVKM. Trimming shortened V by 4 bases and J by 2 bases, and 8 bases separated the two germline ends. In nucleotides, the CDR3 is TGTGCCAGCAGTTCGCCCCAGAACTATGGCTACACCTTC. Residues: CASSSPQNYGYTF.

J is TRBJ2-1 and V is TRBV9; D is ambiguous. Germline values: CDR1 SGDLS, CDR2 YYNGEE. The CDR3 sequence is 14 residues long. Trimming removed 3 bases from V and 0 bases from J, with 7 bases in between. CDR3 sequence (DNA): TGTGCCAGCAGCGCTACGAGCTCCTACAATGAGCAGTTCTTC. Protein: CASSATSSYNEQFF.

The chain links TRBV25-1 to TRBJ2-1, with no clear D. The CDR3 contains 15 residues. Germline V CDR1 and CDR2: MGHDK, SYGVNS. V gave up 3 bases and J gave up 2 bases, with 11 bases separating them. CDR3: CASSDLDKTYNEQFF. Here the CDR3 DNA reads TGTGCCAGCAGTGACCTTGACAAGACCTACAATGAGCAGTTCTTC.

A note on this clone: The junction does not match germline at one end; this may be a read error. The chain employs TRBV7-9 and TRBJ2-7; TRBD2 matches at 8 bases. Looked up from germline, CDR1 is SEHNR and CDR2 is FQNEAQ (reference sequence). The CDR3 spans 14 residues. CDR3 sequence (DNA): TGTGCCAGCAGCTTAGGCGGGAGGTCCTCCGAGCAGTACTTC. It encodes CASSLGGRSSEQYF. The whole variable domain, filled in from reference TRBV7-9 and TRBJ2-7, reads DTGVSQNPRHKITKRGQNVTFRCDPISEHNRLYWYRQTLGQGPEFLTYFQNEAQLEKSRLLSDRFSAERPKGSFSTLEIQRTEQGDSAMYLCASSLGGRSSEQYFGPGTRLTVT.

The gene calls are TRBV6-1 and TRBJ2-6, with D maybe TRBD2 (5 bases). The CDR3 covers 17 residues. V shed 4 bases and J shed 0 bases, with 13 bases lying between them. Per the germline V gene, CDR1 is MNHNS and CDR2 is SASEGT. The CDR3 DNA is TGTGCCAGCAGTGTGTCTAGCCCAGGCTCTGGGGCCAACGTCCTGACTTTC. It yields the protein CASSVSSPGSGANVLTF.

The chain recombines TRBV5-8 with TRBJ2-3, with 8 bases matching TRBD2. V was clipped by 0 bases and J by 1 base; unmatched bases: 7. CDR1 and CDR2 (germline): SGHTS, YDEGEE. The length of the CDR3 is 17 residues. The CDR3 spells CASSLARASGRTDTQYF. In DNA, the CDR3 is TGTGCCAGCAGCTTGGCCAGGGCTAGCGGGCGCACAGATACGCAGTATTTT.

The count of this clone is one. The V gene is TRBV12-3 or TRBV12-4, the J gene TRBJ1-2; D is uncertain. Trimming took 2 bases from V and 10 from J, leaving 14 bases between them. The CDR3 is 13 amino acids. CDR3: CASSLSNYGDYTF. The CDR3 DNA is TGTGCCAGCAGTTTAAGCAACTACGGGGACTACACCTTC.

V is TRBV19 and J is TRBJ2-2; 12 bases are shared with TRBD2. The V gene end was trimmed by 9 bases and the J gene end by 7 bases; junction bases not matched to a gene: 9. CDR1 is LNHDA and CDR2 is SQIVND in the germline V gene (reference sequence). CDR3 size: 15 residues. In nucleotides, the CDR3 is TGTGCCAGCAAGAGCCCGGGACTAGCGGGCGGGGAGCTGTTTTTT. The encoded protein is CASKSPGLAGGELFF.

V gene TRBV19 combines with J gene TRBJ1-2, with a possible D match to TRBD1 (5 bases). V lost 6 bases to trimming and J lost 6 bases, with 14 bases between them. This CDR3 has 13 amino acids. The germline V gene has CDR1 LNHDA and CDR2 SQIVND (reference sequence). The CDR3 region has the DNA TGTGCCAGTAGCGTCCAGGGTGGTAATGGCTACACCTTC. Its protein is CASSVQGGNGYTF.

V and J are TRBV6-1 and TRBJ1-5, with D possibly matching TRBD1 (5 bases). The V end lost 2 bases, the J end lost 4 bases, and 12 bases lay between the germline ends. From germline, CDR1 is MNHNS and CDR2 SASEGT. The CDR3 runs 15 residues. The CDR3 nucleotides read TGTGCCAGCAGTGAAAGGCAGGGTAGGAATCAGCCCCAGCATTTT. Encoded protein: CASSERQGRNQPQHF.

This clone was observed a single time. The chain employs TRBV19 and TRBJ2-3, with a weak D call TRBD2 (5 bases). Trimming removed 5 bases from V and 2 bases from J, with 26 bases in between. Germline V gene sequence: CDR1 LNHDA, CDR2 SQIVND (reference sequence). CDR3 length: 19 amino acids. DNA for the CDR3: TGTGCCAGTAGTCTTAATAGTGGAGGACCCCAAGACACCACAGATACGCAGTATTTT. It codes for CASSLNSGGPQDTTDTQYF.

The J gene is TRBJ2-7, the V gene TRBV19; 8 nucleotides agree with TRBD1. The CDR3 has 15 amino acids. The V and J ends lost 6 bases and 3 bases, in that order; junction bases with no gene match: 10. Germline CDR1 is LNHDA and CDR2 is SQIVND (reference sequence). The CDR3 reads CASSLATGVIYEQYF. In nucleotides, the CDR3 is TGTGCCAGTAGCCTGGCGACAGGGGTGATCTACGAGCAGTACTTC.

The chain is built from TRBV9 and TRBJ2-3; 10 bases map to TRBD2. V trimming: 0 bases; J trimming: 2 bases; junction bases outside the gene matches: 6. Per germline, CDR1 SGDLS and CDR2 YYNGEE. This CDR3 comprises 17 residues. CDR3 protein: CASSVEPAGGLTDTQYF. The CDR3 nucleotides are TGTGCCAGCAGCGTAGAACCAGCGGGAGGGCTCACAGATACGCAGTATTTT.

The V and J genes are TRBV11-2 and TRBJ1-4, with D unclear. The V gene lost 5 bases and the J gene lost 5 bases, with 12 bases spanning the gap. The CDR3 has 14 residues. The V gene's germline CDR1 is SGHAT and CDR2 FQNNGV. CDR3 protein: CASSLGGGNEKLFF. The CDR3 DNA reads TGTGCCAGCAGCCTGGGAGGAGGGAATGAAAAACTGTTTTTT.

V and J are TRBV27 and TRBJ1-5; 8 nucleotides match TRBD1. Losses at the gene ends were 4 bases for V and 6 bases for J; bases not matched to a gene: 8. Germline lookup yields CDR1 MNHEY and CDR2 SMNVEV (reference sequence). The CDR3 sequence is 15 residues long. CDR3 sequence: CASSSQGAEVQPQHF. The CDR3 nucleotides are TGTGCCAGCAGTTCCCAGGGGGCAGAGGTTCAGCCCCAGCATTTT.

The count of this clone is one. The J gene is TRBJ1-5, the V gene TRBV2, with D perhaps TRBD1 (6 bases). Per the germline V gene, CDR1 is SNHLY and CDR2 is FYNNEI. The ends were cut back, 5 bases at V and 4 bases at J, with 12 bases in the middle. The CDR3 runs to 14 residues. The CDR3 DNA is TGTGCCAGCAGTTTGCGGGGGCCTAATCAGCCCCAGCATTTT. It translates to CASSLRGPNQPQHF.

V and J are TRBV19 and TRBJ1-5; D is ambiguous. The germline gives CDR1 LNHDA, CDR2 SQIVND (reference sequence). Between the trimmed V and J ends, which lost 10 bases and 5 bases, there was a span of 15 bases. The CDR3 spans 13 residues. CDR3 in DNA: TGTGCCACCCTAGGTGACGGGTATCAGCCCCAGCATTTT. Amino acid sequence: CATLGDGYQPQHF. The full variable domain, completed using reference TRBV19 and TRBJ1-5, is DGGITQSPKYLFRKEGQNVTLSCEQNLNHDAMYWYRQDPGQGLRLIYYSQIVNDFQKGDIAEGYSVSREKKESFPLTVTSAQKNPTAFYLCATLGDGYQPQHFGDGTRLSIL.

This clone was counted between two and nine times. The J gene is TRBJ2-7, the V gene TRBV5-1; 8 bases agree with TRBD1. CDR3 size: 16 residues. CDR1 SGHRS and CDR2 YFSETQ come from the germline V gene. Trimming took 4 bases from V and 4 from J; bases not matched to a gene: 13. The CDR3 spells CASSAPGQGKRYEQYF. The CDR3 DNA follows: TGCGCCAGCAGCGCCCCCGGACAGGGAAAAAGATACGAGCAGTACTTC.

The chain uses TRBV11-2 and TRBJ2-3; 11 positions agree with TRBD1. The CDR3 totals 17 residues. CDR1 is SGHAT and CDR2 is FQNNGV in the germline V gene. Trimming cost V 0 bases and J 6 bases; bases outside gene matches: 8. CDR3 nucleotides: TGTGCCAGCAGCTTAGATCCCGGACAGGGGGCGAAGGATACGCAGTATTTT. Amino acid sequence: CASSLDPGQGAKDTQYF.

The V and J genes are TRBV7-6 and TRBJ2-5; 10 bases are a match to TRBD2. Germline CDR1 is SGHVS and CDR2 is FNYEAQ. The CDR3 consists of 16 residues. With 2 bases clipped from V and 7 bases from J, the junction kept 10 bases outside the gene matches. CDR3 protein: CASSLNMLAGDGTQYF. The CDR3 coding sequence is TGTGCCAGCAGCTTAAATATGCTAGCGGGAGACGGGACCCAGTACTTC.

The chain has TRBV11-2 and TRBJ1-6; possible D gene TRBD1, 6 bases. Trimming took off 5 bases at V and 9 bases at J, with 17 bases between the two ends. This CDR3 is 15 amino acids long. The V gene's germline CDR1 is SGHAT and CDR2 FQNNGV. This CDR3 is CASSPPGGPGSPLHF. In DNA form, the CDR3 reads TGTGCCAGCAGCCCCCCGGGGGGCCCAGGTTCACCCCTCCACTTT.

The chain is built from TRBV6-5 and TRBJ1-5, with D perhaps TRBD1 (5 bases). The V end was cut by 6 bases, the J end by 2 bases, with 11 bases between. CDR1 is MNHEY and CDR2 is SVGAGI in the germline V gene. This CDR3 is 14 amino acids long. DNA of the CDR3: TGTGCCAGCAGGGGGGGGAGGGGCAATCAGCCCCAGCATTTT. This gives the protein CASRGGRGNQPQHF.

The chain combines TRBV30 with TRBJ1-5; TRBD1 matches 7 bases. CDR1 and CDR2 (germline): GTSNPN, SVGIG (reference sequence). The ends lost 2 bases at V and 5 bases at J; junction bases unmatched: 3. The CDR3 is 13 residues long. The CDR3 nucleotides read TGTGCCTGGAGTCGACAGGGTTATCAGCCCCAGCATTTT. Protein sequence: CAWSRQGYQPQHF.